This T cell receptor beta chain was sequenced in a study of T cell responses to AZD1222 COVID-19 vaccine (dated by TCRdb to about 2021). About the full investigation: TCR sequencing was performed for approximately 240 trial participants, of whom around 210 were given two doses of AZD1222 and about 25 were given two doses of MenACWY control vaccine. Enrollment into the trials was organized by age into subgroups of 18-55, 56-69 and 70-plus years, and those subgroups contained approximately 150, 30 and 60 TCR-sequenced participants, respectively. What the study reported, not specific to this receptor: Conclusions about previously exposed vaccinees were limited because only 5 or 6 AZD1222 recipients were SARS-CoV-2 seropositive at baseline. Spike-specific TCR breadth and depth rose significantly after two AZD1222 doses compared with day 0 and with MenACWY recipients. In the small 56-69-year group, the increase in depth fell short of significance, most likely because of low power. Participants were mostly white British and included more females than males, and it was suggested by the authors that clonal diversity may have been underestimated. Vaccine-associated CD4 TCRs spanned the whole spike protein, with dominant responses in regions 160-218 and 743-854. Because no samples from the day 14 peak response were available, repertoires could be characterized only after the peak T cell response. Epitopes outside the regions mutated in the B.1.351 and B.1.1.7 variants were reportedly recognized by nearly half of the unique spike-specific TCRs.

The CDR3 regions of human TCRbeta chains were subjected to immunosequencing. Under the source paper's analysis protocol: TCRs in the repertoires were compared against a reference library of SARS-CoV-2-specific TCRs that had been generated with the MIRA antigen-specificity platform. Breadth was defined as the fraction of unique TCRs that were SARS-CoV-2-associated, and depth was defined as the fraction of total T cells that were SARS-CoV-2-associated. Each spike-specific TCR was assigned to its reactive spike region and to a CD4 or CD8 class using the MIRA data. Log10-transformed breadth and depth values were compared by one-way ANOVA with Sidak's multiple comparisons tests. TCRdb retrieved this table from immuneACCESS and kept in-frame rearrangements only. Not all clones are present; in checked studies, unresolved V genes account for under half, and no reason is known for the remainder. Clone size and V and J calls were adopted from that table, with D and trimming inferred from the DNA. The sample has 100,000 to 150,000 clones on record, 91% of them singletons. Clones ranked in the top ten supply less than 2% of the sample.

The CDR3 runs 13 residues from the cysteine to the phenylalanine. CDR3 DNA is the only sequence kept; it has 39 bases, read in frame from the first base. Cut back by 6 bases and 3 bases, the V and J ends lie 8 bases apart. CDR1 and CDR2, looked up from the germline V gene, are ENHRY and SYGVKD. The sample's time point label is to be understood as: about 28 days (+/-7) after the second vaccine dose. Because spike-specific TCR depth and breadth did not differ between the two schedules, AZD1222 recipients who got a second dose at roughly 4 weeks were pooled with those who got a second dose at roughly 12 weeks. Vaccinee samples came from UK trials COV001 and COV002, including a single-blind randomized controlled phase 2/3 trial of AZD1222 (ChAdOx1 nCoV-19) in healthy adults. Trial participant PBMC samples were collected at day 0 and day 28 after the second dose for TCRbeta chain sequencing. Regarding this clone: The target of this receptor is not known. No base quality values were provided; no much bigger clone lies one nucleotide off.

The sequences come from peripheral blood, collected 28 days after the second AZD1222 dose. This receptor was identified in an adult who received the AZD1222 COVID-19 vaccine. The chain links TRBV10-3 with TRBJ1-4, with TRBD1 as a weak D call on 5 bases. The DNA sequence follows: TGTGCCATCAGCGGGGGGGCTAATGAAAAACTGTTTTTT. This yields the protein CAISGGANEKLFF.